The 21 T cell receptor beta chains presented below share a single source sample, sequenced in a study of blood T cell repertoires in COVID-19. TCRdb keeps only in-frame clones here, not all; method: immunoSEQ multiplex PCR. The repertoire includes over 65,000 clones, 86% of them detected once, and around 6% sits in the top ten. Sequences were obtained from peripheral blood. These TCRs come from a man older than 75 with COVID-19, enrolled during active disease.

The V gene is TRBV19, the J gene TRBJ1-2; D gene uncertain. This CDR3 spans 13 amino acids. Deletions cut 5 bases from V and 8 bases from J, with 15 bases between. CDR1 LNHDA and CDR2 SQIVND come from the germline V gene (reference sequence). CDR3 in DNA: TGTGCCAGTAGTTCCGGTTCCGTCCGCGGCTACACCTTC. Encoded protein: CASSSGSVRGYTF.

The V and J genes are TRBV3-1 (or the pseudogene TRBV3-2) and TRBJ2-4, with 7 bases matching TRBD1. The trim removed 0 bases at V and 11 bases at J, leaving 1 base unmatched. The CDR3 totals 12 residues. CDR1 LGHDT and CDR2 YNNKEL come from the germline V gene (reference sequence). The CDR3 bases are TGTGCCAGCAGCCAAGAAACAGGGGTTCAGTACTTC. It codes for CASSQETGVQYF.

This clone was observed a single time. The chain carries TRBV7-2 and TRBJ2-7; D is uncertain. Germline CDR1 reads SGHTA; CDR2 reads FQGNSA. V was pared by 2 bases and J by 4 bases, with 9 bases between. CDR3 length: 13 amino acids. CDR3 sequence (DNA): TGTGCCAGCAGCTTAAGACAACGTTACGAGCAGTACTTC. Translation gives CASSLRQRYEQYF.

The chain has TRBV29-1 and TRBJ2-1, with 13 positions matching TRBD2. Germline-derived CDR1 and CDR2 are SQVTM and ANQGSEA. CDR3 length: 13 residues. Trimming took 4 bases from V and 7 from J; bases not matched to a gene: 1. CDR3 sequence: CSVVTSGGNEQFF. The DNA for the CDR3 is TGCAGCGTTGTGACTAGCGGGGGGAATGAGCAGTTCTTC.

This chain joins TRBV20-1 and TRBJ2-1; D not resolved. Germline V gene data show CDR1 as DFQATT and CDR2 as SNEGSKA (reference sequence). Trimming left V 6 bases short and J 7 bases short, with 10 bases between. The CDR3 is 11 residues long. The CDR3 is CSAFLRNEQFF. As DNA, the CDR3 is TGCAGTGCATTCCTCCGGAATGAGCAGTTCTTC.

The chain combines TRBV18 with TRBJ2-4; TRBD2 matches at 7 bases. With 3 bases clipped from V and 5 bases from J, the junction kept 4 bases outside the gene matches. CDR1 and CDR2 from the germline V gene are KGHSH and LQKENI. The CDR3 is made up of 14 amino acids. The CDR3 loop reads CASSPGGRENIQYF. CDR3 nucleotide sequence: TGTGCCAGCTCACCCGGGGGGAGAGAAAACATTCAGTACTTC.

V gene TRBV5-1 combines with J gene TRBJ2-1; the match to TRBD2 covers 8 bases. CDR1 and CDR2 from the germline V gene are SGHRS and YFSETQ. The V and J ends lost 4 bases and 2 bases, in that order; junction bases with no gene match: 8. The CDR3 is 16 residues long. The CDR3 protein is CASSPGTGGPYNEQFF. The CDR3 bases are TGCGCCAGCAGCCCAGGAACGGGGGGGCCCTACAATGAGCAGTTCTTC. Using reference TRBV5-1 and TRBJ2-1 for the parts outside the CDR3, the full variable domain is KAGVTQTPRYLIKTRGQQVTLSCSPISGHRSVSWYQQTPGQGLQFLFEYFSETQRNKGNFPGRFSGRQFSNSRSEMNVSTLELGDSALYLCASSPGTGGPYNEQFFGPGTRLTVL.

The chain couples TRBV10-2 to TRBJ2-1, with 9 positions matching TRBD1. With V trimmed by 8 bases and J by 2 bases, 10 bases remained unmatched. The germline V gene has CDR1 WSHSY and CDR2 SAAADI. The CDR3 is 16 residues long. CDR3 residues: CASFTPGQGTYNEQFF. CDR3 DNA sequence: TGCGCCAGCTTTACCCCGGGACAGGGAACCTACAATGAGCAGTTCTTC.

V gene TRBV7-9 combines with J gene TRBJ1-1; TRBD1 aligns across 7 bases. This CDR3 spans 16 amino acids. Germline V CDR1 and CDR2: SEHNR, FQNEAQ (reference sequence). Germline trimming cut 4 bases from V and 1 base from J; bases unmatched to any gene: 9. For the CDR3, the DNA is TGTGCCAGCAGCTCTCTGACAGGGCTGGGGAACACTGAAGCTTTCTTT. Its protein product is CASSSLTGLGNTEAFF.

This clone was observed once. The rearrangement links TRBV5-6 to TRBJ1-4; no clear D gene. The CDR3 sequence is 14 residues long. Germline CDR1 reads SGHDT; CDR2 reads YYEEEE. V lost 2 bases, J lost 0 bases, and 5 bases lay in between. The chain's CDR3 is CASSFRPTNEKLFF. For the CDR3, the DNA is TGTGCCAGCAGCTTCAGGCCAACTAATGAAAAACTGTTTTTT.

The V gene is TRBV5-5, the J gene TRBJ2-1, with a weak D call TRBD1 (6 bases). V shed 2 bases and J shed 8 bases, with 14 bases lying between them. This CDR3 contains 14 residues. Germline loops: CDR1 SGHKS, CDR2 YYEKEE (reference sequence). The CDR3 loop is CASSFPRGGDEQFF. CDR3 DNA sequence: TGTGCCAGCAGCTTCCCCAGGGGTGGGGATGAGCAGTTCTTC.

A note on this clone: One end of the junction does not line up with germline, which may come from a read error. The chain is built from TRBV4-1 and TRBJ2-7, with D possibly TRBD2 on 6 matching bases. CDR3 size: 16 residues. Germline assignment: CDR1 MGHRA and CDR2 YSYEKL. CDR3 in DNA: TGCGCCAACAGCCAAGGGTGGGAGGATCTTCACTACGAGCAGTACTTC. Protein product: CANSQGWEDLHYEQYF.

This chain connects TRBV3-1 (or the pseudogene TRBV3-2) to TRBJ2-2; a weak D match, TRBD2 (5 bases). The CDR3 spans 18 residues. In germline, CDR1 is LGHDT, CDR2 YNNKEL (reference sequence). V lost 1 base and J lost 4, with 19 bases in between. CDR3 nucleotide sequence: TGTGCCAGCAGCCAAGGGATACTGTTGGGCGCGGGCACCGGGGAGCTGTTTTTT. Translating it yields CASSQGILLGAGTGELFF.

In DNA form, the CDR3 reads TGTGCCAGCAGCCGAGGCACAGGTTACCGGACGGACATTCAGTACTTC. Amino acids: CASSRGTGYRTDIQYF. This chain uses TRBV11-2 with TRBJ2-4; D is perhaps TRBD1 (5 bases). CDR3 length: 16 amino acids. Trimming left V 5 bases short and J 8 bases short, with 22 bases between. Germline loops: CDR1 SGHAT, CDR2 FQNNGV.

The rearrangement uses TRBV3-1 (or the pseudogene TRBV3-2) and TRBJ2-3; 7 bases map to TRBD1. There are 16 residues in the CDR3. The germline CDR1 and CDR2 sequences are LGHDT and YNNKEL (reference sequence). J was trimmed by 2 bases and V by 4 bases; bases with no gene match: 9. In DNA, the CDR3 is TGTGCCAGCAGCCCCCAAGGGGGCTCACTCACAGATACGCAGTATTTT. This gives the protein CASSPQGGSLTDTQYF.

This rearrangement joins TRBV19 to TRBJ1-6, with unresolved D. The V end lost 8 bases, the J end lost 12 bases, and 14 bases lay between the germline ends. The germline V gene has CDR1 LNHDA and CDR2 SQIVND (reference sequence). The CDR3 is 12 residues long. In DNA, the CDR3 is TGTGCCAGTTCCGAACCCGGTGGACCCCTCCACTTT. Amino acid sequence: CASSEPGGPLHF.

This clone was observed a handful of times. J is TRBJ1-2 and V is TRBV2; TRBD1 might be the D (6 bases). Germline CDR1 is SNHLY and CDR2 is FYNNEI. The CDR3 loop spans 14 amino acids. Trimming stripped 4 bases from V and 8 bases from J, with 17 bases between. DNA for the CDR3: TGTGCCAGCAGTGTGGAAGGGGGTGTGGGCGGCTACACCTTC. Protein product: CASSVEGGVGGYTF.

This sequence joins TRBV6-5 and TRBJ1-2, with TRBD1 as a possible D gene (5 bases). The CDR3 extends over 13 amino acids. Per germline, CDR1 MNHEY and CDR2 SVGAGI. Trimming left V 4 bases short and J 7 bases short, with 13 bases between. The CDR3 is CASSFRWGGGYTF. The CDR3 DNA follows: TGTGCCAGCAGTTTCAGGTGGGGGGGTGGCTACACCTTC.

This clone was detected only once. The V gene is TRBV3-1 (or the pseudogene TRBV3-2), the J gene TRBJ2-3; 7 nucleotides align to TRBD2. Germline trimming cut 1 base from V and 2 bases from J; bases unmatched to any gene: 6. In germline, CDR1 is LGHDT, CDR2 YNNKEL (reference sequence). This CDR3 contains 16 residues. The CDR3 loop is CASSQGLALYTDTQYF. CDR3 bases: TGTGCCAGCAGCCAAGGACTAGCCCTATACACAGATACGCAGTATTTT.

The rearrangement joins TRBV4-1 to TRBJ1-4; 7 positions agree with TRBD1. Germline CDR1 MGHRA, CDR2 YSYEKL. CDR3 length: 17 residues. The V gene end was trimmed by 0 bases and the J gene end by 7 bases; junction bases not matched to a gene: 11. In DNA form, the CDR3 reads TGCGCCAGCAGCCAAGACCAACGGGCAGGGGGTGGTGAAAAACTGTTTTTT. It is translated as CASSQDQRAGGGEKLFF.

The chain is built from TRBV6-6 and TRBJ1-2; TRBD1 agrees at 12 bases. Germline CDR1 and CDR2: MNHNY and SVGAGI (reference sequence). This CDR3 spans 17 amino acids. V shed 5 bases, J shed 2 bases, and the junction held 9 bases outside the gene matches. CDR3: CASSPGQGASVNYGYTF. The CDR3 DNA sequence: TGTGCCAGCAGTCCGGGACAGGGGGCGAGCGTCAACTATGGCTACACCTTC.